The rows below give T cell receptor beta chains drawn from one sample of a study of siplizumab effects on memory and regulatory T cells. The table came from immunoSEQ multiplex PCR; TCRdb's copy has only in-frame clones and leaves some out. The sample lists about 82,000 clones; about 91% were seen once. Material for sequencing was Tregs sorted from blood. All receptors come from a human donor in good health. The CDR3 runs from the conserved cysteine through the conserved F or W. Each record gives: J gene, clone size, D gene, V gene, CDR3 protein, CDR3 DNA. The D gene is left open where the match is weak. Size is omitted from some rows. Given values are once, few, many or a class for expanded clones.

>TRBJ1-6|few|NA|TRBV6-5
CASRGNSPLHF
TGTGCCAGCAGAGGGAATTCACCCCTCCACTTT
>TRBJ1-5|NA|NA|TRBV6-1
CASRWGEGNQPQHF
TGTGCCAGCAGGTGGGGGGAGGGCAATCAGCCCCAGCATTTT
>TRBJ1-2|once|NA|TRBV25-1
CASSEDYRGYTF
TGTGCCAGCAGTGAGGACTATCGGGGCTACACCTTC
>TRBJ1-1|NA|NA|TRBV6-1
CASKGGPTYGSAFF
TGTGCCAGCAAGGGGGGACCCACGTACGGGTCGGCTTTCTTT
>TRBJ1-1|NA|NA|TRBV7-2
CASSLAGHTEAFF
TGTGCCAGCAGCTTAGCAGGGCACACTGAAGCTTTCTTT
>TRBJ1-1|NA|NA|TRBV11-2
CASSSVAGVNTEAFF
TGTGCCAGCAGCTCAGTGGCGGGGGTGAACACTGAAGCTTTCTTT
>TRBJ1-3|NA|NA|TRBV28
CASSLGQSGNTIYF
TGTGCCAGCAGTTTAGGGCAGTCTGGAAACACCATATATTTT
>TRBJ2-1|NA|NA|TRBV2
CASVVPGDEQFF
TGTGCCAGCGTTGTCCCGGGCGATGAGCAGTTCTTC
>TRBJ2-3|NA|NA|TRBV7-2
CASSFKDTQYF
TGTGCCAGCAGCTTCAAGGATACGCAGTATTTT
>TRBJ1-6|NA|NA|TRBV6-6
CASIAGTLGSPLHF
TGTGCCAGCATCGCCGGGACTTTAGGTTCACCCCTCCACTTT
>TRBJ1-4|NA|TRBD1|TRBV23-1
CANSRQGRATNEKLFF
TGCGCCAACAGTCGACAGGGACGGGCAACTAATGAAAAACTGTTTTTT
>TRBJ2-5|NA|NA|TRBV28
CASKSQVETQYF
TGTGCCAGTAAAAGCCAGGTCGAGACCCAGTACTTC
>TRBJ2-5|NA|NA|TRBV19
CASRGTGTGTQYF
TGTGCCAGTAGGGGAACAGGGACGGGGACCCAGTACTTC
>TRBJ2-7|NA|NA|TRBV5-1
CASQRSEGEQYF
TGCGCCAGCCAAAGATCGGAGGGCGAGCAGTACTTC
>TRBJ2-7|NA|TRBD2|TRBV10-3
CAISVSSGSHSYEQYF
TGTGCCATCAGTGTATCTAGCGGGTCCCATTCCTACGAGCAGTACTTC
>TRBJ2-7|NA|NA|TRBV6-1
CASVPPGASSYEQYF
TGTGCCAGCGTGCCCCCAGGGGCCTCGTCCTACGAGCAGTACTTC